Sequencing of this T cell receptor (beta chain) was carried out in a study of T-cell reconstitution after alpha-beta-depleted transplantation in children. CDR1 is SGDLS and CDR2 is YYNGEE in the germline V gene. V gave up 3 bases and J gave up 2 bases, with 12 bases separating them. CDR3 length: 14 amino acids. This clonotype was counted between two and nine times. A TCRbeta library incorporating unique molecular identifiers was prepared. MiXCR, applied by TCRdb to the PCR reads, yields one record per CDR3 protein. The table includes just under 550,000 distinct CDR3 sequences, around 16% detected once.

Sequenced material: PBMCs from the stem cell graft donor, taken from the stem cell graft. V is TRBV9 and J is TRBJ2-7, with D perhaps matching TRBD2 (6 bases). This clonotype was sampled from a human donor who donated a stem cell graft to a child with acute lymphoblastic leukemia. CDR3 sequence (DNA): TGTGCCAGCAGCGACCGGGACTCCCCCTACGAGCAGTACTTC. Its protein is CASSDRDSPYEQYF.